This TCR beta chain was observed in a study of graft-versus-host responses after intestinal transplantation. Concerning this clone: What it binds is not known.

This table comes from immunoSEQ multiplex PCR, and its TCRdb copy is limited to in-frame clones, with some not included. The data hold over 40,000 clones, with around 85% observed a single time. Germline CDR1 is MGHRA and CDR2 is YSYEKL. The length of the CDR3 is 13 residues. V was cut by 1 base and J by 2 bases, with 5 bases left in between. The V and J genes are TRBV4-1 and TRBJ2-5; D gene uncertain. Sequenced material: unstimulated CD4+ T cells sorted from spleen or lymph node cells, taken before transplant. The sequence derives from a human donor who was the organ donor for an intestinal transplant. CDR3 DNA sequence: TGCGCCAGCAGCCAAGGCCAGCAAGAGACCCAGTACTTC. The encoded protein is CASSQGQQETQYF.